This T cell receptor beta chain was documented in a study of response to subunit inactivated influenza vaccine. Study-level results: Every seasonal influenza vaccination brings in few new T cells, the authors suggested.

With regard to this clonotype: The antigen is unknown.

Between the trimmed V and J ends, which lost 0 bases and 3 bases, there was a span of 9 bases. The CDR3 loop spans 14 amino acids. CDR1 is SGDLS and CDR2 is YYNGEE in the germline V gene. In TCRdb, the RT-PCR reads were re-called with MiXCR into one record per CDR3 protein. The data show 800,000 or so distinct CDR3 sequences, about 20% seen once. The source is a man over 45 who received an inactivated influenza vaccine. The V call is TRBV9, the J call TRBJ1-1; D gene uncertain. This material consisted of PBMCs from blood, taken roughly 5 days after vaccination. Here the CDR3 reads CASSVVAGDTEAFF. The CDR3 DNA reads TGTGCCAGCAGCGTAGTTGCGGGAGACACTGAAGCTTTCTTT.